Below, one T cell receptor beta chain is given with its context. Its target is unknown. The entry originates in a study of PD-1 blockade in classical Hodgkin lymphoma. Libraries were prepared by immunoSEQ multiplex PCR; TCRdb keeps only in-frame clonotypes and omits some of them. The sample contains around 9,600 clones, approximately 87% of which appear only once. The sample's time point: cycle 4 day 1 (C4D1), after five to seven weeks of nivolumab. No patient escaped relapse after autologous stem cell transplantation, and brentuximab vedotin exposure varied. Germline loops: CDR1 SGHAT, CDR2 FQNNGV. The CDR3 consists of 14 residues. Germline trimming cut 3 bases from V and 2 bases from J; bases unmatched to any gene: 1. Study-level findings and limits: Why the repertoires differ is still unclear, perhaps disease activity or prior therapy.

The origin of this receptor is a human donor with classical Hodgkin lymphoma. V and J are TRBV11-2 and TRBJ2-7, with 10 bases lining up with TRBD2. The sequencing used peripheral blood mononuclear cells (PBMCs), collected before the fourth cycle of nivolumab. CDR3 sequence reads: CASSFTSGAYEQYF. For the CDR3, the DNA is TGTGCCAGCAGCTTTACTAGCGGGGCCTACGAGCAGTACTTC.